The 28 T cell receptor beta chains given below trace back to one sample, sequenced in a study of siplizumab effects on memory and regulatory T cells (dated by TCRdb to about 2019). Receptors were amplified or captured by the immunoSEQ multiplex PCR assay. Not all clones reach the TCRdb copy of this immuneACCESS table, which keeps in-frame sequences only. Checked studies attribute under half of the gap to unresolved V genes and leave the rest unexplained. This sample is represented by 90,000 to 120,000 clones; approximately 92% of them were singletons. The top ten clonotypes cover approximately 2.7% of the sample. Source material: CD4+ T cells sorted from blood. These receptors were taken from a human donor in good health. Some clones in this sample may be carry-over from other donors' samples.

V is TRBV5-1 and J is TRBJ2-7, with TRBD2 identical over 14 bases. Trimming at V came to 5 bases and at J to 4 bases, leaving 11 bases not matched to a gene. CDR3 size: 17 residues. Germline lookup yields CDR1 SGHRS and CDR2 YFSETQ. CDR3 in amino acids: CASRQSGGTSGGYEQYF. DNA for the CDR3: TGCGCCAGCAGGCAAAGTGGCGGGACTAGCGGGGGTTACGAGCAGTACTTC.

The chain carries TRBV5-1 and TRBJ2-7, with D perhaps matching TRBD2 (5 bases). In germline, CDR1 is SGHRS, CDR2 YFSETQ. V lost 0 bases, J lost 5 bases, and 9 bases lay in between. The CDR3 is 13 residues long. This chain's CDR3 is CASSLGSSDEQYF. CDR3 bases: TGCGCCAGCAGCTTGGGGAGTAGCGACGAGCAGTACTTC. Looking up the rest from reference TRBV5-1 and TRBJ2-7 gives the full variable domain: KAGVTQTPRYLIKTRGQQVTLSCSPISGHRSVSWYQQTPGQGLQFLFEYFSETQRNKGNFPGRFSGRQFSNSRSEMNVSTLELGDSALYLCASSLGSSDEQYFGPGTRLTVT.

The chain couples TRBV7-9 to TRBJ2-7; D could derive from TRBD1 or TRBD2 (5 bases each). Trimming took off 6 bases at V and 0 bases at J, with 18 bases between the two ends. The germline V gene has CDR1 SEHNR and CDR2 FQNEAQ (reference sequence). The CDR3 has 16 residues. The CDR3 DNA is TGTGCCAGCAGTAACGGCCCCCGGGACGGCTCCTACGAGCAGTACTTC. It is translated as CASSNGPRDGSYEQYF.

This clone has just one count. The J gene is TRBJ2-1, the V gene TRBV4-1, with TRBD2 matching 12 bases. Trimming cost V 0 bases and J 8 bases; bases outside gene matches: 11. The germline gives CDR1 MGHRA, CDR2 YSYEKL. The CDR3 loop spans 18 amino acids. The CDR3 nucleotides read TGCGCCAGCAGCCAAGATGAGGCTAGCGGGAGGGCCCTCGATGAGCAGTTCTTC. It yields the protein CASSQDEASGRALDEQFF.

This clone was seen only once. J is TRBJ2-3 and V is TRBV10-3, with D possibly called TRBD1 or TRBD2 (6 bases each). Germline CDR1 reads ENHRY; CDR2 reads SYGVKD. The CDR3 runs to 14 residues. The germline V and J ends were trimmed by 4 bases and 2 bases, with 10 bases remaining between them. CDR3 sequence (DNA): TGTGCCATCAGTGCGGGGGCCGACACAGATACGCAGTATTTT. This gives the protein CAISAGADTDTQYF.

This chain links TRBV7-3 with TRBJ2-6; no reliable D call. CDR3 size: 14 residues. Germline assignment: CDR1 SGHTA and CDR2 FQGTGA. V lost 2 bases to trimming and J lost 2 bases, with 4 bases between them. The CDR3 loop reads CASSLSAGANVLTF. The CDR3 DNA is TGTGCCAGCAGCTTATCAGCTGGGGCCAACGTCCTGACTTTC. The full variable domain, in which reference TRBV7-3 and TRBJ2-6 provide the parts outside the CDR3, is GAGVSQTPSNKVTEKGKYVELRCDPISGHTALYWYRQSLGQGPEFLIYFQGTGAADDSGLPNDRFFAVRPEGSVSTLKIQRTERGDSAVYLCASSLSAGANVLTFGAGSRLTVL.

This chain links TRBV7-3 with TRBJ2-1, with 7 bases identical to TRBD2. The germline V gene encodes CDR1 SGHTA and CDR2 FQGTGA. The V and J ends lost 0 bases and 0 bases, in that order; junction bases with no gene match: 8. This CDR3 has 18 residues. CDR3 in DNA: TGTGCCAGCAGCTTAACTCGATTATCTAGCGGCTCCTACAATGAGCAGTTCTTC. It codes for CASSLTRLSSGSYNEQFF.

The V call is TRBV10-2, the J call TRBJ2-5, with TRBD2 identical over 7 bases. This CDR3 has 15 amino acids. CDR1 and CDR2 from the germline V gene are WSHSY and SAAADI. Trimming took 4 bases from V and 5 from J; bases not matched to a gene: 10. CDR3 sequence reads: CASSGGLVGWETQYF. CDR3 sequence (DNA): TGCGCCAGCAGTGGCGGACTAGTGGGCTGGGAGACCCAGTACTTC.

V gene TRBV6-5 combines with J gene TRBJ2-7; weak D call: TRBD2 (7 bases). The CDR3 has 14 residues. V gave up 6 bases and J gave up 3 bases, with 15 bases separating them. Germline CDR1 and CDR2: MNHEY and SVGAGI. CDR3 nucleotides: TGTGCCAGCAGCCCCCGGGGGGCTGACTACGAGCAGTACTTC. Residues: CASSPRGADYEQYF.

The rearrangement uses TRBV9 and TRBJ1-2; D is uncertain. Germline values: CDR1 SGDLS, CDR2 YYNGEE. This CDR3 region has 14 residues. V was pared by 0 bases and J by 4 bases, with 10 bases between. The CDR3 here is CASSVELTGYGYTF. The CDR3 DNA reads as TGTGCCAGCAGCGTAGAACTGACGGGCTATGGCTACACCTTC.

The CDR3 DNA follows: TGTGCCAGCAGCTCAGCGACAGGGTACGGTTTTGGCTACACCTTC. As protein: CASSSATGYGFGYTF. The chain uses TRBV13 and TRBJ1-2; 7 bases are a match to TRBD1. The CDR3 length is 15 residues. CDR1 and CDR2 (germline): PRHDT, FYEKMQ (reference sequence). J lost 7 bases, V lost 4 bases, and 12 bases had no gene match.

A single count supports this clone. The genes are TRBV28 and TRBJ1-1; D unresolved. V lost 6 bases to trimming and J lost 5 bases, with 4 bases between them. Germline V CDR1 and CDR2: MDHEN, SYDVKM. CDR3 size: 10 residues. The CDR3 spells CASRGTEAFF. As DNA, the CDR3 is TGTGCCAGCAGGGGAACTGAAGCTTTCTTT.

This clone was seen a single time. The rearrangement joins TRBV28 to TRBJ1-2; D gene ambiguous. This CDR3 contains 13 residues. Germline-derived CDR1 and CDR2 are MDHEN and SYDVKM. Between the trimmed V and J ends, which lost 3 bases and 2 bases, there was a span of 7 bases. CDR3 protein: CASSFPGNYGYTF. The CDR3 bases are TGTGCCAGCAGTTTTCCGGGGAACTATGGCTACACCTTC.

This clone was found once. The chain uses TRBV18 and TRBJ2-1, with 15 bases that match TRBD2. Germline CDR1 is KGHSH and CDR2 is LQKENI. Losses at the gene ends were 3 bases for V and 5 bases for J; bases not matched to a gene: 5. The CDR3 spans 17 residues. The CDR3 coding sequence is TGTGCCAGCTCACCCGGACTAGCGGGAGGGCCACACAATGAGCAGTTCTTC. This encodes CASSPGLAGGPHNEQFF.

The chain recombines TRBV27 with TRBJ2-3; 8 bases match TRBD2. This CDR3 comprises 14 residues. Per the germline V gene, CDR1 is MNHEY and CDR2 is SMNVEV (reference sequence). Trimming at V came to 6 bases and at J to 5 bases, leaving 7 bases not matched to a gene. The DNA for the CDR3 is TGTGCCAGCAGACCAGCGGGAGCCAAAGATACGCAGTATTTT. This sequence encodes CASRPAGAKDTQYF.

This chain uses TRBV7-8 with TRBJ2-1, with 11 bases fitting TRBD2. With 1 base clipped from V and 6 bases from J, the junction kept 5 bases outside the gene matches. Germline CDR1 reads SGHVS; CDR2 reads FQNEAQ. The CDR3 length is 16 residues. The CDR3 nucleotides are TGTGCCAGCAGCTTAGTACTAGCGGGAGTTTCCAATGAGCAGTTCTTC. Its protein product is CASSLVLAGVSNEQFF.

The CDR3 is CASSQGLEVSLYEQYF. The CDR3 DNA reads as TGTGCCAGCAGCCAGGGTTTAGAAGTCAGCCTCTACGAGCAGTACTTC. The chain couples TRBV4-2 to TRBJ2-7; unclear D gene. CDR3 length equals 16 residues. CDR1 is LGHNA and CDR2 is YNFKEQ in the germline V gene. The V gene lost 3 bases and the J gene lost 3 bases, with 18 bases spanning the gap.

The gene calls are TRBV5-4 and TRBJ2-5, with a possible D match to TRBD2 (5 bases). The CDR3 has 14 residues. V shed 0 bases and J shed 0 bases, with 6 bases lying between them. CDR1 and CDR2 (germline): SGHNT, YYREEE (reference sequence). CDR3 in DNA: TGTGCCAGCAGCTTGGGAGGGAACCAAGAGACCCAGTACTTC. As protein: CASSLGGNQETQYF.

This clone was detected once. V gene TRBV7-9 combines with J gene TRBJ2-7; D might be TRBD2 (5 bases). The CDR3 extends over 14 amino acids. The V and J ends lost 1 base and 6 bases respectively, with 13 bases between them. The germline V gene has CDR1 SEHNR and CDR2 FQNEAQ (reference sequence). The CDR3 is CASSLGTLGGEQYF. As DNA, the CDR3 is TGTGCCAGCAGCTTAGGGACCCTAGGAGGCGAGCAGTACTTC.

This sequence joins TRBV10-3 and TRBJ1-5, with D tentatively TRBD1 (6 bases). Trimming left V 4 bases short and J 6 bases short, with 10 bases between. This CDR3 has 13 amino acids. Germline values: CDR1 ENHRY, CDR2 SYGVKD. The CDR3 reads CAISGQDRQPQHF. CDR3 coding DNA: TGTGCCATCAGTGGACAGGATCGTCAGCCCCAGCATTTT.

The chain has TRBV11-2 and TRBJ1-3, with no clear D. This CDR3 spans 11 amino acids. CDR1 and CDR2 from the germline V gene are SGHAT and FQNNGV. The V end lost 10 bases, the J end lost 4 bases, and 8 bases lay between the germline ends. Here the CDR3 reads CATLEGNTIYF. As DNA, the CDR3 is TGTGCCACCCTAGAGGGAAACACCATATATTTT.

The V call is TRBV28, the J call TRBJ2-3; D gene uncertain. V was shortened by 5 bases and J by 0 bases, with 15 bases between the two germline ends. CDR3 length equals 16 residues. Per the germline V gene, CDR1 is MDHEN and CDR2 is SYDVKM. CDR3 region: CASSPPALISTDTQYF. CDR3 DNA: TGTGCCAGCAGTCCCCCAGCGCTAATAAGCACAGATACGCAGTATTTT.

The chain has TRBV19 and TRBJ2-7; 7 bases map to TRBD1. V gave up 4 bases and J gave up 8 bases; unmatched junction bases: 17. This CDR3 has 16 amino acids. Germline V CDR1 and CDR2: LNHDA, SQIVND (reference sequence). The CDR3 region is CASSTRMTGYPLQQYF. The CDR3 nucleotides are TGTGCCAGTAGTACCCGTATGACAGGGTATCCCCTCCAGCAGTACTTC.

This chain connects TRBV18 to TRBJ2-7; 10 bases are shared with TRBD2. The CDR3 covers 15 residues. The germline V gene encodes CDR1 KGHSH and CDR2 LQKENI. With 6 bases clipped from V and 5 bases from J, the junction kept 10 bases outside the gene matches. The CDR3 sequence: CASSPSTSGRNEQYF. DNA for the CDR3: TGTGCCAGCTCTCCGTCGACTAGCGGGCGCAACGAGCAGTACTTC.

The V and J genes are TRBV7-2 and TRBJ2-1, with a possible D match to TRBD2 (6 bases). The germline CDR1 and CDR2 sequences are SGHTA and FQGNSA. V lost 5 bases, J lost 6 bases, and 14 bases lay in between. There are 14 residues in the CDR3. As DNA, the CDR3 is TGTGCCAGCAGCCTTCTAGCGTGGGGCAATGAGCAGTTCTTC. Translating it yields CASSLLAWGNEQFF. Based on the CDR3 plus reference TRBV7-2 and TRBJ2-1, the full variable domain is GAGVSQSPSNKVTEKGKDVELRCDPISGHTALYWYRQSLGQGLEFLIYFQGNSAPDKSGLPSDRFSAERTGGSVSTLTIQRTQQEDSAVYLCASSLLAWGNEQFFGPGTRLTVL.

The rearrangement links TRBV6-1 to TRBJ1-1, with D perhaps matching TRBD1 (5 bases). This CDR3 spans 13 amino acids. CDR1 and CDR2 (germline): MNHNS, SASEGT. V was clipped by 3 bases and J by 7 bases, with 12 bases between them. This CDR3 is CASSESMRGEAFF. The DNA of the CDR3 is TGTGCCAGCAGTGAGAGTATGAGGGGTGAAGCTTTCTTT.

The gene calls are TRBV27 and TRBJ1-1; TRBD1 matches 8 bases. The CDR3 spans 14 residues. V shed 7 bases and J 5 bases; nucleotides not matched to a gene: 9. Germline V gives CDR1 MNHEY, CDR2 SMNVEV (reference sequence). The CDR3 region is CASIANTGGTEAFF. CDR3 nucleotide sequence: TGTGCCAGCATAGCCAACACAGGGGGTACTGAAGCTTTCTTT.

The chain links TRBV28 to TRBJ2-3; 8 bases match TRBD2. CDR1 is MDHEN and CDR2 is SYDVKM in the germline V gene. This CDR3 region has 15 residues. The V gene end was trimmed by 6 bases and the J gene end by 2 bases; junction bases not matched to a gene: 7. CDR3 sequence (DNA): TGTGCCAGCAGATACACTAGCGGAAACACAGATACGCAGTATTTT. This codes for CASRYTSGNTDTQYF.